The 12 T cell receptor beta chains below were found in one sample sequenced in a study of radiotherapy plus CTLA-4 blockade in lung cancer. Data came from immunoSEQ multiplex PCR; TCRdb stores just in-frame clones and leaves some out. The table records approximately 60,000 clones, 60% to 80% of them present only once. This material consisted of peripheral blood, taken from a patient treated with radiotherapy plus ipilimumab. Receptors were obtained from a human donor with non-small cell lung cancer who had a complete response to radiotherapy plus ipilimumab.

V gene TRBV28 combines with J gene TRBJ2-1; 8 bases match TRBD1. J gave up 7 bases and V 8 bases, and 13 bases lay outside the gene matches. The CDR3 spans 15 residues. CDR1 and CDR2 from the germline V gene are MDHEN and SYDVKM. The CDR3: CASSNQGTGRNEQFF. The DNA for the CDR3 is TGTGCCAGCTCGAATCAGGGGACAGGTAGGAATGAGCAGTTCTTC.

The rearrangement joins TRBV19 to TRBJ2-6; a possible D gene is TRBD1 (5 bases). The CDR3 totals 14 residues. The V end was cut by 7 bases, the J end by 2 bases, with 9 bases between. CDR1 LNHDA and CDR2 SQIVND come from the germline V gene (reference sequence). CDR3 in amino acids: CASNYRTGANVLTF. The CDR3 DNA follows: TGTGCCAGTAACTACAGGACTGGGGCCAACGTCCTGACTTTC.

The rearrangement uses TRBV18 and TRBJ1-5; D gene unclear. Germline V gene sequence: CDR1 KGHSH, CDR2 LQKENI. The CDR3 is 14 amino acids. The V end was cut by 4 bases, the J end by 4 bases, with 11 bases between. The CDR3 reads CASSLNGGNQPQHF. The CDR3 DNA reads TGTGCCAGCTCACTTAACGGTGGTAATCAGCCCCAGCATTTT.

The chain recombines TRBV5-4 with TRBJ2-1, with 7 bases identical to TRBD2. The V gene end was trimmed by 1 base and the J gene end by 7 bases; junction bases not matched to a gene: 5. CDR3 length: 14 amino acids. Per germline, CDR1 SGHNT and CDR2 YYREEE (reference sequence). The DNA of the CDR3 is TGTGCCAGCAGCTTGCAATGGCGGGAGAATGAGCAGTTCTTC. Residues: CASSLQWRENEQFF.

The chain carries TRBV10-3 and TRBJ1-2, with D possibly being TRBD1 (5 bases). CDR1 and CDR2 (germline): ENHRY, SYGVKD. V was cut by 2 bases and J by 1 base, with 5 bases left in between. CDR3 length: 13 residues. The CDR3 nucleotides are TGTGCCATCAGTGAGCAGGGTAACTATGGCTACACCTTC. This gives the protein CAISEQGNYGYTF.

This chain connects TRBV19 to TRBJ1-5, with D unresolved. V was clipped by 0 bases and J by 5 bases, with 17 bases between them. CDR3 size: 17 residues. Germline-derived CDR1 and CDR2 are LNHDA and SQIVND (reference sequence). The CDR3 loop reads CASSIDHLTLFDQPQHF. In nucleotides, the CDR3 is TGTGCCAGTAGTATAGATCACCTTACTCTATTTGATCAGCCCCAGCATTTT.

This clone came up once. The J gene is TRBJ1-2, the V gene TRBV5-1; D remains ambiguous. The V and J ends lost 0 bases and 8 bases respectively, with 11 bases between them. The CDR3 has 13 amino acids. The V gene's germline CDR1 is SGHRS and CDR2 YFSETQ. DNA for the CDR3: TGCGCCAGCAGCTTGGTAGGCCTTCGGGGCTACACCTTC. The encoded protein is CASSLVGLRGYTF.

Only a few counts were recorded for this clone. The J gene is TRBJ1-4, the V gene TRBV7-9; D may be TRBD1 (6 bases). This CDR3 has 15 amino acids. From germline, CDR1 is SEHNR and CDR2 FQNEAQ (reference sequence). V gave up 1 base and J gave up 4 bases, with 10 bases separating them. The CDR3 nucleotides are TGTGCCAGCAGCTTAGGGGGGCGGATTAATGAAAAACTGTTTTTT. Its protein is CASSLGGRINEKLFF.

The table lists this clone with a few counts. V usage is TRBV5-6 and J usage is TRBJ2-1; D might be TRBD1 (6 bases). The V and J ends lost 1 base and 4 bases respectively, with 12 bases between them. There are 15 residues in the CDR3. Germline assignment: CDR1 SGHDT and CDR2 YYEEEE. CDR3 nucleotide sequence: TGTGCCAGCAGCTTGCCACAGGGTAATTACAATGAGCAGTTCTTC. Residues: CASSLPQGNYNEQFF.

The CDR3 sequence: CASSLRQGAATNEKLFF. CDR3 DNA: TGTGCCAGCAGCTTAAGGCAGGGGGCTGCAACTAATGAAAAACTGTTTTTT. The J gene is TRBJ1-4, the V gene TRBV7-8; 8 nucleotides align to TRBD1. The germline V gene has CDR1 SGHVS and CDR2 FQNEAQ. After removal of 2 bases from V and 0 bases from J, the junction contained 5 bases not matched to a gene. The CDR3 totals 17 residues.

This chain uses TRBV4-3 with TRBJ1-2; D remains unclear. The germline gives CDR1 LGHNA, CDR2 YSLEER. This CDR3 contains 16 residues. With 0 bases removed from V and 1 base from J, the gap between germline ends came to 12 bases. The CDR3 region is CASSQDLIQDNYGYTF. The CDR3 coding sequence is TGCGCCAGCAGCCAAGATCTCATTCAGGATAACTATGGCTACACCTTC.

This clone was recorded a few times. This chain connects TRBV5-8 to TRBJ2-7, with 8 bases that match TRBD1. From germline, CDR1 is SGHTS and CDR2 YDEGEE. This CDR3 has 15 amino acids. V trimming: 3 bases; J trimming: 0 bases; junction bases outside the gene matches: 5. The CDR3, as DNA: TGTGCCAGCAGCTCTGGACAGGGATACTCCTACGAGCAGTACTTC. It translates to CASSSGQGYSYEQYF.